This passage covers 12 T cell receptor beta chains from one sample sequenced in a study of T cells in Graves' hyperthyroidism and ophthalmopathy. The TCR beta CDR3 regions underwent amplification using RNA transcripts as the source. HTBI primers were the set used in a first-round RT-PCR of the TCR CDR3. TCRdb redid the calling of the multiplex PCR reads with MiXCR, one entry per CDR3 protein. The table records around 190,000 distinct CDR3 sequences, around 15% of them present only once. Sequencing was performed on blood. These receptors were taken from a woman aged 45 to 65 with Graves' hyperthyroidism.

This clonotype was counted ten times or more. The V call is TRBV28, the J call TRBJ2-1; 15 nucleotides agree with TRBD2. Germline CDR1 and CDR2: MDHEN and SYDVKM. Trimming at V came to 3 bases and at J to 1 base, leaving 7 bases not matched to a gene. This CDR3 region has 19 residues. In nucleotides, the CDR3 is TGTGCCAGCAGTTTGAAAACTGGACTAGCGGGGGGGTCCTACAATGAGCAGTTCTTC. The encoded protein is CASSLKTGLAGGSYNEQFF.

This clonotype has at least ten counts. The chain couples TRBV7-9 to TRBJ2-2; 7 nucleotides agree with TRBD2. Per the germline V gene, CDR1 is SEHNR and CDR2 is FQNEAQ (reference sequence). With 2 bases clipped from V and 0 bases from J, the junction kept 3 bases outside the gene matches. The CDR3 spans 16 residues. CDR3 nucleotide sequence: TGTGCCAGCAGCTTAAGACGGGGGGCGAACACCGGGGAGCTGTTTTTT. Its protein product is CASSLRRGANTGELFF.

There are many counts of this clonotype. The gene calls are TRBV19 and TRBJ2-7; 8 bases line up with TRBD2. The CDR3 consists of 14 residues. Per the germline V gene, CDR1 is LNHDA and CDR2 is SQIVND (reference sequence). J gave up 3 bases and V 10 bases, and 11 bases lay outside the gene matches. The CDR3 DNA reads TGTGCCACCTCCCCGACGGGAGGGATCTACGAGCAGTACTTC. Encoded protein: CATSPTGGIYEQYF.

There are many counts of this clonotype. The chain couples TRBV7-9 to TRBJ1-4; TRBD1 matches 9 bases. Trimming removed 5 bases from V and 11 bases from J; junction bases left unmatched: 9. Germline CDR1 SEHNR, CDR2 FQNEAQ (reference sequence). The CDR3 extends over 14 amino acids. CDR3 in amino acids: CASSAGQGTRKLFF. In DNA form, the CDR3 reads TGTGCCAGCAGCGCGGGACAGGGAACGAGGAAACTGTTTTTT.

In this sample, this clonotype turned up many times. The chain has TRBV27 and TRBJ2-5; 14 bases map to TRBD2. With V trimmed by 6 bases and J by 1 base, 1 base remained unmatched. Germline assignment: CDR1 MNHEY and CDR2 SMNVEV (reference sequence). The CDR3 runs 15 residues. CDR3 amino acids: CASRGLAGGQETQYF. Written as DNA, the CDR3 is TGTGCCAGCAGAGGACTAGCGGGGGGCCAAGAGACCCAGTACTTC.

There are a few counts of this clonotype. V and J are TRBV18 and TRBJ1-2; D is perhaps TRBD1 (6 bases). Trimming pared 6 bases from V and 3 bases from J, leaving 20 bases between. CDR1 KGHSH and CDR2 LQKENI come from the germline V gene. This CDR3 is built from 16 residues. Written as DNA, the CDR3 is TGTGCCAGCTCGCCGGCGGGACAACTTGTCCACTATGGCTACACCTTC. Translating it yields CASSPAGQLVHYGYTF.

Details on this clonotype: This clone may be a read error of a much larger clone one base away. It is likely a read error, because the conserved phenylalanine at the end of the CDR3 is missing. The chain recombines TRBV29-1 with TRBJ1-2, with D hard to call. Germline CDR1 and CDR2: SQVTM and ANQGSEA. The CDR3 has 12 amino acids. Trimming shortened V by 3 bases and J by 4 bases, and 9 bases separated the two germline ends. The CDR3 sequence is CSVDQEGYGYTI. The CDR3 DNA reads TGCAGCGTTGACCAGGAAGGCTATGGCTACACCATC.

At least ten counts were recorded for this clonotype. J is TRBJ2-1 and V is TRBV7-9; D gene uncertain. This CDR3 is 12 amino acids long. The V and J ends lost 5 bases and 8 bases respectively, with 10 bases between them. From germline, CDR1 is SEHNR and CDR2 FQNEAQ (reference sequence). Written as DNA, the CDR3 is TGTGCCAGCAGCCGATATGGCGATGAGCAGTTCTTC. Translation: CASSRYGDEQFF. Together with reference TRBV7-9 and TRBJ2-1, the CDR3 gives the full variable domain: DTGVSQNPRHKITKRGQNVTFRCDPISEHNRLYWYRQTLGQGPEFLTYFQNEAQLEKSRLLSDRFSAERPKGSFSTLEIQRTEQGDSAMYLCASSRYGDEQFFGPGTRLTVL.

J is TRBJ1-4 and V is TRBV7-6; D is unresolved. CDR1 is SGHVS, CDR2 FNYEAQ, per germline. The CDR3 covers 14 residues. The V gene lost 5 bases and the J gene lost 3 bases, with 10 bases spanning the gap. CDR3 coding DNA: TGTGCCAGCAGCCCAGTACAACCTAATGAAAAACTGTTTTTT. It specifies CASSPVQPNEKLFF.

The sample holds many counts of this clonotype. This chain connects TRBV12-3 or TRBV12-4 to TRBJ1-6; weak D call: TRBD1 (5 bases). Trimming cost V 6 bases and J 5 bases, with 11 bases left between them. The CDR3 spans 14 residues. CDR3 coding DNA: TGTGCCAGCAGCCCTCAGGGTGATAATTCACCCCTCCACTTT. This encodes CASSPQGDNSPLHF.

Concerning this clonotype: This could be a read error, since a much larger clone is one nucleotide away. The V gene is TRBV28, the J gene TRBJ2-3; no reliable D call. The CDR3 runs 12 residues. In germline, CDR1 is MDHEN, CDR2 SYDVKM. Deletions cut 5 bases from V and 2 bases from J, with 5 bases between. Here the CDR3 reads CASSPPTDTQYF. The CDR3 nucleotides read TGTGCCAGCAGTCCCCCCACAGATACGCAGTATTTT.

Only a few counts were recorded for this clonotype. The chain has TRBV7-9 and TRBJ2-3; 8 bases align to TRBD1. With 5 bases clipped from V and 5 bases from J, the junction kept 9 bases outside the gene matches. This CDR3 has 15 amino acids. Germline CDR1 reads SEHNR; CDR2 reads FQNEAQ (reference sequence). The CDR3 coding sequence is TGTGCCAGCAGCCCTGGACAGGGTAATTTAGATACGCAGTATTTT. This gives the protein CASSPGQGNLDTQYF.